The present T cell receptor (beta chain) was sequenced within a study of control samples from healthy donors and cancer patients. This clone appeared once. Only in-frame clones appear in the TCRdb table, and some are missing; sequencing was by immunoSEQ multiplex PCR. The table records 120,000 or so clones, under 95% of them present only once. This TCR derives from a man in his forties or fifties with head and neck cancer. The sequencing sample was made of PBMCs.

The CDR3 spells CASSHQATTEAFF. The CDR3 DNA is TGCGCCAGCAGCCACCAAGCCACTACTGAAGCTTTCTTT. The chain joins TRBV4-1 to TRBJ1-1, with D unresolved. Germline-derived CDR1 and CDR2 are MGHRA and YSYEKL. CDR3 length: 13 amino acids. Trimming removed 3 bases at V and 5 bases at J, with 10 bases between.